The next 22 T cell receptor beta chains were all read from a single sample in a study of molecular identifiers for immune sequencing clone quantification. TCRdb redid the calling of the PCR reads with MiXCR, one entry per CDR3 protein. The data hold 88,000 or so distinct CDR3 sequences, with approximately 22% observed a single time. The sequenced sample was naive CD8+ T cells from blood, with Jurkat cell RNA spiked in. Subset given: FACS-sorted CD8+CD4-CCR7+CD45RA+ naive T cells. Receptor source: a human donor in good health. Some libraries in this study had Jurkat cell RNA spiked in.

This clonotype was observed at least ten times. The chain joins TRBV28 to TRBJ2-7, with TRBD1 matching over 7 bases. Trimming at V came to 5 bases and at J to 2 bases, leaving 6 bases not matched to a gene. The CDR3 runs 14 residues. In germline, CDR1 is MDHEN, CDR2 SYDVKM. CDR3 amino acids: CASSQTGSPYEQYF. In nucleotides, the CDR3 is TGTGCCAGCAGTCAGACAGGGTCCCCCTACGAGCAGTACTTC.

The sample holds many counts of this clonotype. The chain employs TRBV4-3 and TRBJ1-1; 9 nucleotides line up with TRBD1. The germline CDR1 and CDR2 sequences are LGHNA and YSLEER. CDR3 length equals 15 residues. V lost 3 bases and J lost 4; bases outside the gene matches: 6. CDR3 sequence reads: CASSHFGQGPTEAFF. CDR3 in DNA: TGCGCCAGCAGCCACTTCGGACAGGGGCCCACTGAAGCTTTCTTT.

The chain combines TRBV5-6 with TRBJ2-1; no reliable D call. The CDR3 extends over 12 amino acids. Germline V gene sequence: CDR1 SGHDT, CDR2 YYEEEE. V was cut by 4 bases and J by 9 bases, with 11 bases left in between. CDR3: CASSALTTEQFF. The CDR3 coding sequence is TGTGCCAGCAGCGCACTCACGACTGAGCAGTTCTTC.

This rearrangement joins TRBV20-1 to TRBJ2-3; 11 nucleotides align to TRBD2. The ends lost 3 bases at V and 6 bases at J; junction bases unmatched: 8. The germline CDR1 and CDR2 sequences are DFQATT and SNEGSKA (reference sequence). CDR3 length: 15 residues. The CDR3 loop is CSASFASGGWDTQYF. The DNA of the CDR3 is TGCAGTGCTAGTTTCGCTAGCGGGGGGTGGGATACGCAGTATTTT.

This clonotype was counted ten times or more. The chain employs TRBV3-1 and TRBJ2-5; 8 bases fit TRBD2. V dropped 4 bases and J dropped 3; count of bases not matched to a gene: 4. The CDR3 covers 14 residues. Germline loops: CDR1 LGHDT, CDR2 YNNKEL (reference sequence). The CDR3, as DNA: TGTGCCAGCAGCCCGGAACTAGCGGAAGAGACCCAGTACTTC. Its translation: CASSPELAEETQYF.

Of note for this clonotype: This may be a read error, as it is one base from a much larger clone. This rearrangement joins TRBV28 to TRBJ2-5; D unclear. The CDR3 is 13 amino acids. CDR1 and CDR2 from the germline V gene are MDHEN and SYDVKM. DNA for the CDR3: TGTGCCAGCAGAAACGACGGCCAAGAGTCCCAGTACTTC. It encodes CASRNDGQESQYF.

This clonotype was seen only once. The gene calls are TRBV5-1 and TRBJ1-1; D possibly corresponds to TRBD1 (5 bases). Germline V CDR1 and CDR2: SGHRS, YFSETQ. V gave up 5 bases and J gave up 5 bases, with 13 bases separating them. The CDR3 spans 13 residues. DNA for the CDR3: TGCGCCAGCAGAGCCCCGGGGCTGACTGAAGCTTTCTTT. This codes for CASRAPGLTEAFF.

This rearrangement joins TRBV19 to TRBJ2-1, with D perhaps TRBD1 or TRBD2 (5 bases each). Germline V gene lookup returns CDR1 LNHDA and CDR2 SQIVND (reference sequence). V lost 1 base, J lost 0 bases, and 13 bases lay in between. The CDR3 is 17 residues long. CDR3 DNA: TGTGCCAGTAGTATAGGTCGGGGCCCTAGCTCCTACAATGAGCAGTTCTTC. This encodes CASSIGRGPSSYNEQFF.

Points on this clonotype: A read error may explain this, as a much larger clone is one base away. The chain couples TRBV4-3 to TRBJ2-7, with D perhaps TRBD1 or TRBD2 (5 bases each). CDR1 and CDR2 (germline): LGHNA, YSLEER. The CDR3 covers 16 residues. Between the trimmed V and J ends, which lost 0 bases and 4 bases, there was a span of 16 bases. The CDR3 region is CASSQDLAGNLYEQYF. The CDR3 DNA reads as TGCGCCAGCAGCCAAGATCTAGCAGGGAATCTTTACGAGCAGTACTTC.

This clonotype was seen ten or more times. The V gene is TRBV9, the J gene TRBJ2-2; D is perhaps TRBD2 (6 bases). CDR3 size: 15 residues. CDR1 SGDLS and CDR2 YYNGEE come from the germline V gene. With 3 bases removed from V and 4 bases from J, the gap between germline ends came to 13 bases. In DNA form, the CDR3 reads TGTGCCAGCAGCGCCCAGCGGGCCTCCACCGGGGAGCTGTTTTTT. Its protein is CASSAQRASTGELFF.

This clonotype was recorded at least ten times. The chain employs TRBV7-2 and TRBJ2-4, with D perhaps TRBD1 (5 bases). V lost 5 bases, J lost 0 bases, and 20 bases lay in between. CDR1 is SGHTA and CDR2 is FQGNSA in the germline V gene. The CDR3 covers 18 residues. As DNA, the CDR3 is TGTGCCAGCAGCCCGCCATTCGACAGAAATAGAGCCAAAAACATTCAGTACTTC. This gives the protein CASSPPFDRNRAKNIQYF.

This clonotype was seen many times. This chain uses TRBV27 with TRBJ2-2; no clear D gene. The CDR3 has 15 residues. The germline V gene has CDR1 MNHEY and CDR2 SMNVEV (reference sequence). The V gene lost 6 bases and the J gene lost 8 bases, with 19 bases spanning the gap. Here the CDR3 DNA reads TGTGCCAGCAGATTGATAAGGAACACCGGTGGGGAGCTGTTTTTT. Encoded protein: CASRLIRNTGGELFF.

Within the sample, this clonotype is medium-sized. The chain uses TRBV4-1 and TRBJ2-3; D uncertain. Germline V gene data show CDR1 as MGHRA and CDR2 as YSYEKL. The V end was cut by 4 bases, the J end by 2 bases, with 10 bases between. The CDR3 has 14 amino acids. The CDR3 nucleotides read TGCGCCAGCAGCCGGCCCGGTCTCACAGATACGCAGTATTTT. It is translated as CASSRPGLTDTQYF.

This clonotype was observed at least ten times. CDR3 protein: CASSLSQTLADTQYF. CDR3 coding DNA: TGTGCCAGCAGCTTAAGCCAGACCTTAGCGGATACGCAGTATTTT. The rearrangement links TRBV7-9 to TRBJ2-3; a weak D match, TRBD2 (5 bases). The CDR3 extends over 15 amino acids. Germline V gene lookup returns CDR1 SEHNR and CDR2 FQNEAQ (reference sequence). V shed 2 bases and J shed 6 bases, with 15 bases lying between them.

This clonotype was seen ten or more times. The CDR3 reads CASSYTSGGPDTQYF. The CDR3 nucleotides are TGTGCCAGCAGTTACACTAGCGGGGGGCCAGATACGCAGTATTTT. The chain links TRBV6-5 to TRBJ2-3, with TRBD2 matching 12 bases. CDR3 size: 15 residues. Unmatched junction bases numbered 1, after V lost 2 bases and J lost 4 bases. In germline, CDR1 is MNHEY, CDR2 SVGAGI.

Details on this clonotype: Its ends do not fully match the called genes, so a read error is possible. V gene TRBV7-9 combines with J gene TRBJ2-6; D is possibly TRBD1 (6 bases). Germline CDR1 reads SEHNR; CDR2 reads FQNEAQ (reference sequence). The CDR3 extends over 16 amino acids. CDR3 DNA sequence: TGTGCCAGCAACACCCCAGGGGCCTCCGGGGCCAACATCCTGACTTTC. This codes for CASNTPGASGANILTF. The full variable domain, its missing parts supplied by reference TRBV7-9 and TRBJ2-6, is DTGVSQNPRHKITKRGQNVTFRCDPISEHNRLYWYRQTLGQGPEFLTYFQNEAQLEKSRLLSDRFSAERPKGSFSTLEIQRTEQGDSAMYLCASNTPGASGANILTFGAGSRLTVL.

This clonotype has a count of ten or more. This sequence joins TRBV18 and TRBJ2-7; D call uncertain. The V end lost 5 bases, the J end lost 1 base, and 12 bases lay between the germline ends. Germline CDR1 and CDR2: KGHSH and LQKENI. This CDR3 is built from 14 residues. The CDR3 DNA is TGTGCCAGCTCAGGGTGGACGGTGTCCTACGAGCAGTACTTC. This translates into CASSGWTVSYEQYF.

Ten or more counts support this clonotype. The CDR3 DNA reads as TGTGCCAGTAGCCCCGGACAGGGAGGTCTGGGCATTCAGTACTTC. Protein: CASSPGQGGLGIQYF. The J gene is TRBJ2-4, the V gene TRBV19; 8 bases line up with TRBD1. CDR3 size: 15 residues. Germline CDR1 reads LNHDA; CDR2 reads SQIVND (reference sequence). J gave up 9 bases and V 6 bases, and 13 bases lay outside the gene matches. The entire variable domain, with the rest obtained from reference TRBV19 and TRBJ2-4, is as follows: DGGITQSPKYLFRKEGQNVTLSCEQNLNHDAMYWYRQDPGQGLRLIYYSQIVNDFQKGDIAEGYSVSREKKESFPLTVTSAQKNPTAFYLCASSPGQGGLGIQYFGAGTRLSVL.

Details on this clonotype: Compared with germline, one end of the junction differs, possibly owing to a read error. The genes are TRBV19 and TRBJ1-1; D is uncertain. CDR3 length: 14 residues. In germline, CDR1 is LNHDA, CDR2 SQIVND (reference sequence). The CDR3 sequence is CASSLIGPNAEAFF. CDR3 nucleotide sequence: TGTGCCAGTAGCCTGATCGGGCCGAACGCTGAAGCTTTCTTT. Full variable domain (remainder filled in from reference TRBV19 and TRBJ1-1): DGGITQSPKYLFRKEGQNVTLSCEQNLNHDAMYWYRQDPGQGLRLIYYSQIVNDFQKGDIAEGYSVSREKKESFPLTVTSAQKNPTAFYLCASSLIGPNAEAFFGQGTRLTVV.

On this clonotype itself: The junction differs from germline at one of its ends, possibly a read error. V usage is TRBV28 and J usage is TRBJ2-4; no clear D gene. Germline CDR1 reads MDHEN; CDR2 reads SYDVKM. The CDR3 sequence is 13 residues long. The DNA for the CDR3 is TGTGCCAGCAGTGATTCCAGTCAAAACACCTTGTACTTT. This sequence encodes CASSDSSQNTLYF. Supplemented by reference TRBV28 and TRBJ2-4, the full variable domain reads DVKVTQSSRYLVKRTGEKVFLECVQDMDHENMFWYRQDPGLGLRLIYFSYDVKMKEKGDIPEGYSVSREKKERFSLILESASTNQTSMYLCASSDSSQNTLYFGAGTRLSVL.

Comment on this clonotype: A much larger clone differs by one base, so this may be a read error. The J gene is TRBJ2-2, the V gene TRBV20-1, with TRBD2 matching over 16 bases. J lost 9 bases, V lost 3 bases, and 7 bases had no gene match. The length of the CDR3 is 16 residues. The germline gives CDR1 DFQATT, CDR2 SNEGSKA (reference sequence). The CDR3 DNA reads TGCAGTGCTAGGGGACTAGCGGGAGGGCCGACCAGGGAGCTGTTTTTT. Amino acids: CSARGLAGGPTRELFF.

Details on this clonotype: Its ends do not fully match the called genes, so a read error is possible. For the CDR3, the DNA is TGTGCCAGCAGCTTGGAGGCTAGCGGGAGTTACACCGGGGAGCTGGTTTTT. Translated, it gives CASSLEASGSYTGELVF. The chain is built from TRBV5-3 and TRBJ2-2; 10 nucleotides match TRBD2. TRBV5-3 is known as an ORF, though its function is uncertain. The CDR3 spans 17 residues.